The present T cell receptor beta chain was sequenced within a study of blood T cell repertoires in COVID-19. Across the whole study: Acute-phase and convalescent COVID-19 samples originated in the United States, Italy and Spain. T cells, B-cell-depleted T cells, or PBMCs supplied cDNA or gDNA.

CDR1 and CDR2 from the germline V gene are SGHTA and FQGNSA. Trimming took 4 bases from V and 6 from J; bases not matched to a gene: 5. The CDR3 is 14 residues long. As processed by the authors: Cell counts per sample came from amplifying reference gene primers. Clones were sequenced by immunoSEQ multiplex PCR, and TCRdb holds only the in-frame ones, with some missing. V and J calls and clone size come straight from that table; D and trimming were deduced from the DNA. The table shows tens of thousands of clones, with roughly 88% occurring only once. Sequenced material: peripheral blood. This rearrangement joins TRBV7-2 to TRBJ1-5; 8 nucleotides match TRBD1. The receptor comes from a human donor in a cohort sampled during active COVID-19. In nucleotides, the CDR3 is TGTGCCAGCAGCTCCCGACAGGGGTCTCAGCCCCAGCATTTT. It is translated as CASSSRQGSQPQHF. The full variable domain, its missing parts supplied by reference TRBV7-2 and TRBJ1-5, is GAGVSQSPSNKVTEKGKDVELRCDPISGHTALYWYRQSLGQGLEFLIYFQGNSAPDKSGLPSDRFSAERTGGSVSTLTIQRTQQEDSAVYLCASSSRQGSQPQHFGDGTRLSIL.